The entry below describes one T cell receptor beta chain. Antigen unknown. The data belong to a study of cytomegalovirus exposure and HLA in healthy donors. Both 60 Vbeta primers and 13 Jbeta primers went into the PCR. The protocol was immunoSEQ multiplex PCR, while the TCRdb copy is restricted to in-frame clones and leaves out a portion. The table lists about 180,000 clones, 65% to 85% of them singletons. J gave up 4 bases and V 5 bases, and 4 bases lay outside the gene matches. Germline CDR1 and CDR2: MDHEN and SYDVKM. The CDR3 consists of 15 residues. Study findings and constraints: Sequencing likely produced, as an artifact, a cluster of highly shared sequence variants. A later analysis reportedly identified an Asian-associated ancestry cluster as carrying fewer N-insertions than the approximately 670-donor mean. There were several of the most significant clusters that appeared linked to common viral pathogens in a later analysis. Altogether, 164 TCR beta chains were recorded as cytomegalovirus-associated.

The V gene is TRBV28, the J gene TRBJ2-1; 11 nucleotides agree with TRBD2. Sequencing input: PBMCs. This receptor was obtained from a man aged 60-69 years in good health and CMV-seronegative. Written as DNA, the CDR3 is TGTGCCAGCAGTCCTAGCGGGAGGAGATACAATGAGCAGTTCTTC. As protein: CASSPSGRRYNEQFF.